The 15 T cell receptor beta chains in this list originate from one sample, sequenced in a study of OX40 agonist ivuxolimab in advanced cancers. The repertoire was sequenced with immunoSEQ multiplex PCR; TCRdb's copy has only in-frame clones and lacks some. The data contain 15,000 or so clones, about 89% of them seen just once; the ten biggest clones take up around 23%. Sequenced here: CD4+ or CD8+ T cells sorted from blood, sampled in a trial of the OX40 agonist ivuxolimab. The receptor set was obtained from an adult with an advanced solid tumor such as melanoma, head and neck, liver or kidney cancer.

V and J are TRBV6-1 and TRBJ2-1; 9 bases align to TRBD2. The CDR3 contains 15 residues. Trimming removed 1 base from V and 4 bases from J; junction bases left unmatched: 2. Germline loops: CDR1 MNHNS, CDR2 SASEGT. The CDR3 is CASSEELAGYNEQFF. As DNA, the CDR3 is TGTGCCAGCAGTGAAGAACTAGCGGGTTACAATGAGCAGTTCTTC.

The chain has TRBV11-2 and TRBJ2-2, with D maybe TRBD1 (6 bases). V was cut by 4 bases and J by 3 bases, with 15 bases left in between. In germline, CDR1 is SGHAT, CDR2 FQNNGV. CDR3 size: 16 residues. The CDR3 is CASSSLGGDYTGELFF. In DNA form, the CDR3 reads TGTGCCAGCAGCTCCCTAGGGGGAGATTACACCGGGGAGCTGTTTTTT.

The J gene is TRBJ2-5, the V gene TRBV7-3; 11 bases fit TRBD2. CDR3 length: 16 residues. Trimming cost V 5 bases and J 7 bases; bases outside gene matches: 12. The germline CDR1 and CDR2 sequences are SGHTA and FQGTGA. The CDR3 region has the DNA TGTGCCAGCAGCCAAGCCATAGCGGGAGGGCCGGGGACCCAGTACTTC. Translation: CASSQAIAGGPGTQYF.

The chain is built from TRBV4-1 and TRBJ1-5, with no clear D. Trimming took off 1 base at V and 0 bases at J, with 7 bases between the two ends. The length of the CDR3 is 15 residues. Looked up from germline, CDR1 is MGHRA and CDR2 is YSYEKL. The CDR3 is CASSQGEYSNQPQHF. CDR3 in DNA: TGCGCCAGCAGCCAAGGGGAATATAGCAATCAGCCCCAGCATTTT.

V is TRBV2 and J is TRBJ2-4, with D possibly TRBD1 on 5 matching bases. This CDR3 spans 13 amino acids. The V gene's germline CDR1 is SNHLY and CDR2 FYNNEI. V lost 5 bases and J lost 8, with 13 bases in between. As DNA, the CDR3 is TGTGCCAGCAGTTTATCAGGGTGGGACATTCAGTACTTC. Residues: CASSLSGWDIQYF.

The V gene is TRBV28, the J gene TRBJ2-2; the D gene is possibly TRBD1 (6 bases). Trimming took 3 bases from V and 1 from J, leaving 6 bases between them. This CDR3 has 14 residues. CDR1 and CDR2 from the germline V gene are MDHEN and SYDVKM. CDR3 coding DNA: TGTGCCAGCAGTTTGACAGGGAACACCGGGGAGCTGTTTTTT. This translates into CASSLTGNTGELFF. The complete variable domain, with remaining parts taken from reference TRBV28 and TRBJ2-2, reads DVKVTQSSRYLVKRTGEKVFLECVQDMDHENMFWYRQDPGLGLRLIYFSYDVKMKEKGDIPEGYSVSREKKERFSLILESASTNQTSMYLCASSLTGNTGELFFGEGSRLTVL.

In its sample, this clone was seen once. The CDR3 DNA reads as TGTGCCAGCAGTACCCGACTAGCGGGATACAATGAGCAGTTCTTC. This codes for CASSTRLAGYNEQFF. V usage is TRBV6-1 and J usage is TRBJ2-1, with 11 bases aligning to TRBD2. With 5 bases clipped from V and 4 bases from J, the junction kept 4 bases outside the gene matches. The length of the CDR3 is 15 residues. Germline lookup yields CDR1 MNHNS and CDR2 SASEGT.

This clone was counted between two and nine times. Here the CDR3 reads CASTSIFNYGYTF. The CDR3 DNA is TGTGCCAGCACCTCGATATTTAACTATGGCTACACCTTC. The chain links TRBV5-6 to TRBJ1-2, with D uncertain. The germline V gene has CDR1 SGHDT and CDR2 YYEEEE. The V end was cut by 6 bases, the J end by 1 base, with 10 bases between. This CDR3 spans 13 amino acids. Full variable domain (outside the CDR3, taken from reference TRBV5-6 and TRBJ1-2): DAGVTQSPTHLIKTRGQQVTLRCSPKSGHDTVSWYQQALGQGPQFIFQYYEEEERQRGNFPDRFSGHQFPNYSSELNVNALLLGDSALYLCASTSIFNYGYTFGSGTRLTVV.

This sequence joins TRBV7-3 and TRBJ2-7, with 7 positions matching TRBD2. CDR3 size: 15 residues. The germline V gene encodes CDR1 SGHTA and CDR2 FQGTGA. Trimming removed 3 bases from V and 5 bases from J; junction bases left unmatched: 10. The CDR3 bases are TGTGCCAGCAGCTTGCAGGCGGGAGTGGATGACGAGCAGTACTTC. It is translated as CASSLQAGVDDEQYF.

The sample holds one count of this clone. J is TRBJ1-2 and V is TRBV29-1; no definite D call. The CDR3 is 14 residues long. V lost 0 bases, J lost 0 bases, and 8 bases lay in between. Germline V gene lookup returns CDR1 SQVTM and CDR2 ANQGSEA. For the CDR3, the DNA is TGCAGCGTTGAAGATGAAGGAGCTAACTATGGCTACACCTTC. This codes for CSVEDEGANYGYTF. Variable domain in full (rest from reference TRBV29-1 and TRBJ1-2): SAVISQKPSRDICQRGTSLTIQCQVDSQVTMMFWYRQQPGQSLTLIATANQGSEATYESGFVIDKFPISRPNLTFSTLTVSNMSPEDSSIYLCSVEDEGANYGYTFGSGTRLTVV.

With respect to this clone: A read error may produce the germline difference seen at one junction end. J is TRBJ2-1 and V is TRBV11-2, with TRBD2 matching over 7 bases. Germline V gene sequence: CDR1 SGHAT, CDR2 FQNNGV. The CDR3 is made up of 14 amino acids. The CDR3 nucleotides are TGTGCCAGCAACTTAGCGGGCTCCTACAATGAGCAGTTCTTC. This encodes CASNLAGSYNEQFF.

The chain joins TRBV5-1 to TRBJ2-2; 11 bases are shared with TRBD2. The trim removed 4 bases at V and 8 bases at J, leaving 13 bases unmatched. CDR3 size: 17 residues. Germline loops: CDR1 SGHRS, CDR2 YFSETQ. CDR3 nucleotide sequence: TGCGCCAGCAGCGTACCGGGACTAGCGGATTTTAGAGGGGAGCTGTTTTTT. Encoded protein: CASSVPGLADFRGELFF. Supplemented by reference TRBV5-1 and TRBJ2-2, the full variable domain reads KAGVTQTPRYLIKTRGQQVTLSCSPISGHRSVSWYQQTPGQGLQFLFEYFSETQRNKGNFPGRFSGRQFSNSRSEMNVSTLELGDSALYLCASSVPGLADFRGELFFGEGSRLTVL.

The chain carries TRBV7-8 and TRBJ2-1; tentatively, D is TRBD2 (5 bases). The V and J ends lost 3 bases and 2 bases respectively, with 8 bases between them. This CDR3 spans 14 amino acids. Germline assignment: CDR1 SGHVS and CDR2 FQNEAQ. CDR3 in amino acids: CASSFGGAYNEQFF. CDR3 DNA: TGTGCCAGCAGCTTCGGAGGCGCCTACAATGAGCAGTTCTTC. Filled out from reference TRBV7-8 and TRBJ2-1, the complete variable domain reads GAGVSQSPRYKVAKRGQDVALRCDPISGHVSLFWYQQALGQGPEFLTYFQNEAQLDKSGLPSDRFFAERPEGSVSTLKIQRTQQEDSAVYLCASSFGGAYNEQFFGPGTRLTVL.

In its sample, this clone was seen once. This chain connects TRBV27 to TRBJ2-7; D is unresolved. Germline V CDR1 and CDR2: MNHEY, SMNVEV (reference sequence). The CDR3 runs 13 residues. Trimming took off 4 bases at V and 2 bases at J, with 9 bases between the two ends. CDR3 bases: TGTGCCAGCAGTTACGGCGACACCTACGAGCAGTACTTC. Residues: CASSYGDTYEQYF.

The CDR3 here is CASSLTGEGNQPQHF. The DNA of the CDR3 is TGTGCCAGCAGCTTGACAGGGGAGGGCAATCAGCCCCAGCATTTT. The chain employs TRBV5-5 and TRBJ1-5; TRBD1 aligns across 7 bases. Germline lookup yields CDR1 SGHKS and CDR2 YYEKEE (reference sequence). The V segment lost 1 base and the J segment 2 bases; nucleotides outside the gene matches: 3. The CDR3 is made up of 15 amino acids.